These 6 T cell receptor beta chains were all obtained from the same sample, sequenced in a study of T-cell memory formation after mild COVID-19. Via MiXCR, TCRdb re-called the 5' RACE reads, giving one row per CDR3 protein. The profile shows a few hundred thousand distinct CDR3 sequences, roughly 15% of them singletons. The sequencing input was PBMCs or a T cell subset sorted from them (not recorded which). These receptors were taken from a man aged 18 to 30 who had mild COVID-19 (a few samples of this study predate the infection). Cell type and time point are not known.

The chain carries TRBV4-2 and TRBJ1-1; 7 bases agree with TRBD1. Per the germline V gene, CDR1 is LGHNA and CDR2 is YNFKEQ. CDR3 length: 15 amino acids. Trimming took 0 bases from V and 4 from J; bases not matched to a gene: 5. This CDR3 reads CASSQEQGITTEAFF. DNA for the CDR3: TGTGCCAGCAGCCAAGAACAGGGGATTACCACTGAAGCTTTCTTT.

This clonotype was recorded a few times. V is TRBV9 and J is TRBJ2-3; the D gene is possibly TRBD2 (7 bases). V was cut by 4 bases and J by 5 bases, with 17 bases left in between. The V gene's germline CDR1 is SGDLS and CDR2 YYNGEE. CDR3 length equals 15 residues. CDR3 in amino acids: CASSRMGGRGDTQYF. The CDR3 bases are TGTGCCAGCAGCCGGATGGGGGGGCGCGGAGATACGCAGTATTTT.

This clonotype has more than one count but fewer than ten. V usage is TRBV7-3 and J usage is TRBJ2-1, with TRBD2 matching over 13 bases. The CDR3 length is 16 residues. The V and J ends lost 0 bases and 5 bases, in that order; junction bases with no gene match: 1. The germline V gene encodes CDR1 SGHTA and CDR2 FQGTGA. As DNA, the CDR3 is TGTGCCAGCAGCTTAACGACTAGCGGGGGGAACAATGAGCAGTTCTTC. Residues: CASSLTTSGGNNEQFF.

V and J are TRBV24-1 and TRBJ2-7; D gene ambiguous. The germline CDR1 and CDR2 sequences are KGHDR and SFDVKD. The CDR3 runs 11 residues. V lost 7 bases, J lost 4 bases, and 7 bases lay in between. DNA of the CDR3: TGTGCCACCAGGTTGGGTTACGAGCAGTACGTC. Residues: CATRLGYEQYV.

The chain couples TRBV5-5 to TRBJ2-3; TRBD1 aligns across 8 bases. Trimming cost V 6 bases and J 6 bases; bases outside gene matches: 12. The CDR3 is 15 amino acids. CDR1 is SGHKS and CDR2 is YYEKEE in the germline V gene (reference sequence). DNA for the CDR3: TGTGCCAGCACCCTACGGGACAGGCTTTTGGATACGCAGTATTTT. Translating gives CASTLRDRLLDTQYF.

This clonotype was observed many times. The gene calls are TRBV5-1 and TRBJ2-1; tentatively, D is TRBD2 (6 bases). Between the trimmed V and J ends, which lost 0 bases and 2 bases, there was a span of 12 bases. CDR3 size: 16 residues. Germline lookup yields CDR1 SGHRS and CDR2 YFSETQ. DNA of the CDR3: TGCGCCAGCAGCTTGGAGGGTAGCGGAGCCTACAATGAGCAGTTCTTC. This encodes CASSLEGSGAYNEQFF.